Included here is one T cell receptor beta chain sequence, with context. Its antigen is unknown. Repertoires were generated with immunoSEQ multiplex PCR, while TCRdb's copy carries only in-frame clones and drops some. Altogether fewer than 75,000 clones are present, 65% to 80% being singletons, with the ten largest covering roughly 2.2%. The data belong to a study of vaccination effects on CD4 cells after COVID-19. Across the whole study: The median interval between the second dose and post-vaccine sampling was 72 days. Study-level findings and limits: Cross-reactivity with common cold coronaviruses was shown by only 1 of 255 vaccine-induced clones in healthy vaccinees. Convalescent patients were scarce, and early post-infection timepoints were absent.

Culturing for ten to eleven days preceded CD4+ T cell isolation. Either the mRNA-1273 or the BNT162b2 vaccine was given to participants as two doses. The source is a human donor who received a COVID-19 vaccine. This specimen consisted of CD4+ T cells from PBMCs cultured without peptide, obtained after COVID-19 vaccination.

The CDR3 nucleotides are TGCGCCAGCAGCTTACCAGGGGGCGGAGAGACCCAGTACTTC. Encoded protein: CASSLPGGGETQYF. V is TRBV5-1 and J is TRBJ2-5; 8 nucleotides line up with TRBD1. Germline V CDR1 and CDR2: SGHRS, YFSETQ. Trimming took 2 bases from V and 4 from J; bases not matched to a gene: 4. CDR3 length: 14 residues.